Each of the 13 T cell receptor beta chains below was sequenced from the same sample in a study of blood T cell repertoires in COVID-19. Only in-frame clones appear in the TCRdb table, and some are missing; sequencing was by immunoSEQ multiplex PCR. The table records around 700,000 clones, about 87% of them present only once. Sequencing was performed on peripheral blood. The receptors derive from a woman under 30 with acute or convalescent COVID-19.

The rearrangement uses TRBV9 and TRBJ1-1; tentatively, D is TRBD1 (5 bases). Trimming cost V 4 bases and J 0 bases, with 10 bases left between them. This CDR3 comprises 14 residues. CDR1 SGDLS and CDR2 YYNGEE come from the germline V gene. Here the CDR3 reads CASSSRQMNTEAFF. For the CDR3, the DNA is TGTGCCAGCAGCTCCCGACAGATGAACACTGAAGCTTTCTTT.

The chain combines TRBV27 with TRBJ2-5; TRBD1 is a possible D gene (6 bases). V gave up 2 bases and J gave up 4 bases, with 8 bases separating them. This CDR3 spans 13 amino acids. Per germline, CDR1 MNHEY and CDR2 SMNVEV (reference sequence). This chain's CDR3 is CASSLLGAETQYF. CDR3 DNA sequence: TGTGCCAGCAGTTTACTGGGGGCAGAGACCCAGTACTTC.

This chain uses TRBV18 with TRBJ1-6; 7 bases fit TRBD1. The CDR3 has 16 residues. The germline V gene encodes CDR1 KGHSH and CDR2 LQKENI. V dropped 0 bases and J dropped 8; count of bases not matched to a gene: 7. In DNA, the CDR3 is TGTGCCAGCTCACCACCGGGACAGCCGATTTATTCACCCCTCCACTTT. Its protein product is CASSPPGQPIYSPLHF.

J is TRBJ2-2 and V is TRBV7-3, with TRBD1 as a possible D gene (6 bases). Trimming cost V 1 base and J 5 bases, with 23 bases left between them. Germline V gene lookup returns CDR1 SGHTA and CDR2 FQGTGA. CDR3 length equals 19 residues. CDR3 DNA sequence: TGTGCCAGCAGCTTAAACGTAGGGGGAATAATGAGAGGGACCGGGGAGCTGTTTTTT. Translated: CASSLNVGGIMRGTGELFF.

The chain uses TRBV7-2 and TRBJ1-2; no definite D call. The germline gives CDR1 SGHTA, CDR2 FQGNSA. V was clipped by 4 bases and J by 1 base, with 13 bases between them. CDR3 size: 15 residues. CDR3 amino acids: CASSYEPGSNYGYTF. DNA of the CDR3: TGTGCCAGCAGCTATGAACCCGGGAGTAACTATGGCTACACCTTC.

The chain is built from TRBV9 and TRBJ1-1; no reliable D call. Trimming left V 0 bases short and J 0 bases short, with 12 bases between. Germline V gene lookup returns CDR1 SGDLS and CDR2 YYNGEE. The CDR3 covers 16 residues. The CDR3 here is CASSVGDGYMNTEAFF. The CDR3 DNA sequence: TGTGCCAGCAGCGTAGGAGACGGGTATATGAACACTGAAGCTTTCTTT.

CDR3 nucleotide sequence: TGTGCCAGCAGTGAAAGGCCTAGCGGGGCCCTCTACAATGAGCAGTTCTTC. It specifies CASSERPSGALYNEQFF. The chain combines TRBV2 with TRBJ2-1, with 9 bases fitting TRBD2. V lost 2 bases, J lost 3 bases, and 8 bases stayed unmatched. Germline V CDR1 and CDR2: SNHLY, FYNNEI. This CDR3 has 17 amino acids.

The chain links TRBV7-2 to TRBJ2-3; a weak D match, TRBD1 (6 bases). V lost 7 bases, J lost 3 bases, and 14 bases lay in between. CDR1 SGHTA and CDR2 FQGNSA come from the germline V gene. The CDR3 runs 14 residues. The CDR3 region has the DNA TGTGCCAGCACCCTCCGGACAGTTACAGATACGCAGTATTTT. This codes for CASTLRTVTDTQYF.

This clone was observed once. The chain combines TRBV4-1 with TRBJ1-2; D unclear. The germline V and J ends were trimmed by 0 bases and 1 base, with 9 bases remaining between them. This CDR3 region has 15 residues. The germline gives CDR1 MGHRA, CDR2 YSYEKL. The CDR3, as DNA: TGCGCCAGCAGCCAAGAATGGCAGATTAACTATGGCTACACCTTC. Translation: CASSQEWQINYGYTF.

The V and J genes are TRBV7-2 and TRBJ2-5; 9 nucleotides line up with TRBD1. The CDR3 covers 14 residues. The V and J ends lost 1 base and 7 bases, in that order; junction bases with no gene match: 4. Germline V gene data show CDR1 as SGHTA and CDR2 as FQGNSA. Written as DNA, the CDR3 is TGTGCCAGCAGCTTAGGGGACAGGGTTGGGACCCAGTACTTC. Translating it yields CASSLGDRVGTQYF.

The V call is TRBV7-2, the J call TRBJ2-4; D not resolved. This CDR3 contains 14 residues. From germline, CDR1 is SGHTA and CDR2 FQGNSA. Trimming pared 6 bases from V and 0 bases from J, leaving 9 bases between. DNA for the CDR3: TGTGCCAGCAGTTTTGCGCTAGCCAAAAACATTCAGTACTTC. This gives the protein CASSFALAKNIQYF. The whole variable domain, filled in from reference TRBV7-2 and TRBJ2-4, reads GAGVSQSPSNKVTEKGKDVELRCDPISGHTALYWYRQSLGQGLEFLIYFQGNSAPDKSGLPSDRFSAERTGGSVSTLTIQRTQQEDSAVYLCASSFALAKNIQYFGAGTRLSVL.

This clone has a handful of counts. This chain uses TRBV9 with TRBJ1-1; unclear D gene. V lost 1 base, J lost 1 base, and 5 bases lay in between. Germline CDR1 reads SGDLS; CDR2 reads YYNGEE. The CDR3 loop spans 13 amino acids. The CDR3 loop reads CASSVSQNTEAFF. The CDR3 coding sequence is TGTGCCAGCAGCGTATCACAGAACACTGAAGCTTTCTTT. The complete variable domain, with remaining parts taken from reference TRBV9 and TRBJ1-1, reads DSGVTQTPKHLITATGQRVTLRCSPRSGDLSVYWYQQSLDQGLQFLIQYYNGEERAKGNILERFSAQQFPDLHSELNLSSLELGDSALYFCASSVSQNTEAFFGQGTRLTVV.

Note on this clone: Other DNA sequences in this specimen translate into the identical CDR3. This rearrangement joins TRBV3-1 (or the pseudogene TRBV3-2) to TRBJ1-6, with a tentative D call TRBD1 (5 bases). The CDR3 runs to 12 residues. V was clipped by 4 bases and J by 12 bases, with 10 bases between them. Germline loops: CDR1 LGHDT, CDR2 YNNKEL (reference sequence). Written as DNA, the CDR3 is TGTGCCAGCAGCCCCCAGGGTTTACCCCTCCACTTT. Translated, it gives CASSPQGLPLHF.